This section outlines one T cell receptor beta chain sequence together with its context. Its antigen is unidentified. TCRbeta library construction was performed incorporating unique molecular identifiers. TCRdb re-derived calls from the PCR reads in MiXCR, one entry per CDR3 protein. The data contain roughly 790,000 distinct CDR3 sequences, roughly 15% of them singletons. The source of the sample is a study of T-cell reconstitution after alpha-beta-depleted transplantation in children. Germline CDR1 SGHTA, CDR2 FQGTGA. The CDR3 extends over 15 amino acids. The V end lost 1 base, the J end lost 2 bases, and 11 bases lay between the germline ends. Findings of the study overall: Certain patients had high TCRbeta diversity at day 60, and it came from recipient T cells and thymic progenitors that survived. The authors attributed T-cell counts and diversity one year after transplant mostly to newly produced T cells.

This sequence was found in a male patient between 5 and 17 years old who had a stem cell transplant for acute lymphoblastic leukemia, so the T cells may come from the graft donor. Sequenced material: PBMCs, mostly from graft donor cells, taken 360 days after TCRalphabeta/CD19-depleted stem cell transplant. The chain is built from TRBV7-3 and TRBJ2-5, with TRBD2 as a possible D gene (7 bases). In DNA, the CDR3 is TGTGCCAGCAGCTTAAGGGGGGGACAACAAGAGACCCAGTACTTC. Residues: CASSLRGGQQETQYF.